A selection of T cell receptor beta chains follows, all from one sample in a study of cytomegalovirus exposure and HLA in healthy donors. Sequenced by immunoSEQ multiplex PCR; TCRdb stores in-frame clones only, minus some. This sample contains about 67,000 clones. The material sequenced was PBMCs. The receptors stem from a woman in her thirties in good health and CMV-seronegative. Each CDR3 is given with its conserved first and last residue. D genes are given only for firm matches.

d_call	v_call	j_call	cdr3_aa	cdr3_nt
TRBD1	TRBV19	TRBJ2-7	CASTRTGSSYEQYF	TGTGCCAGTACCCGGACAGGGAGCTCCTACGAGCAGTACTTC
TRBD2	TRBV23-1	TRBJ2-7	CASSPGGTIGLAGGYEQYF	TGCGCCAGCAGTCCAGGGGGGACGATTGGACTAGCGGGAGGATACGAGCAGTACTTC
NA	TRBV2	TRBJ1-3	CASSESVTIYF	TGTGCCAGCAGTGAGAGTGTCACCATATATTTT
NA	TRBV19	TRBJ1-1	CASSIDHQGWTEAFF	TGTGCCAGTAGTATAGATCACCAGGGTTGGACTGAAGCTTTCTTT
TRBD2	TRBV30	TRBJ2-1	CAWSVAGGPRDEQFF	TGTGCCTGGAGTGTGGCGGGAGGGCCCCGGGATGAGCAGTTCTTC
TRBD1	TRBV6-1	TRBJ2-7	CASSEQAGGNYEQYF	TGTGCCAGCAGTGAACAGGCAGGGGGAAATTACGAGCAGTACTTC
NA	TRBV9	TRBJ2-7	CASSPLRVSSYEQYF	TGTGCCAGCAGCCCGCTGAGGGTCAGCTCCTACGAGCAGTACTTC
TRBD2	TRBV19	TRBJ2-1	CASSGTSGASSYNEQFF	TGTGCCAGTAGCGGGACTAGCGGGGCGAGCTCCTACAATGAGCAGTTCTTC
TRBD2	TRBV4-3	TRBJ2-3	CASSHIPGLAGGTDTQYF	TGCGCCAGCAGCCATATACCCGGACTAGCGGGGGGCACAGATACGCAGTATTTT
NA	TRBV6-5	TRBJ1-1	CASRTGDRNTEAFF	TGTGCCAGCAGAACGGGGGACCGGAACACTGAAGCTTTCTTT
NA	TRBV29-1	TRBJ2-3	CSVERGAHLSTDTQYF	TGCAGCGTTGAACGGGGGGCACACCTAAGCACAGATACGCAGTATTTT
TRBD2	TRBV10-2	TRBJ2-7	CASSEWVAGAPYEQYF	TGCGCCAGCAGTGAGTGGGTAGCGGGAGCCCCCTACGAGCAGTACTTC
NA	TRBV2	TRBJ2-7	CASSDSGRHEQYF	TGTGCCAGCAGTGACAGTGGGCGTCACGAGCAGTACTTC
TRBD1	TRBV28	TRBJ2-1	CASSFQPYDRGSYNEQFF	TGTGCCAGCAGTTTCCAGCCCTATGACAGGGGGTCCTACAATGAGCAGTTCTTC
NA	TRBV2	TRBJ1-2	CASTEDRISDGYTF	TGTGCCAGCACCGAAGACAGGATATCGGATGGCTACACCTTC
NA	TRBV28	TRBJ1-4	CASSSLGMGPKLFF	TGTGCCAGCAGTTCACTGGGTATGGGGCCAAAACTGTTTTTT
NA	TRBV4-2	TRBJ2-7	CASSQDLTGIRSYEQYF	TGTGCCAGCAGCCAAGATCTGACGGGAATCCGGTCCTACGAGCAGTACTTC
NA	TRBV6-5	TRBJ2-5	CASSYSAGWETQYF	TGTGCCAGCAGTTACTCGGCAGGGTGGGAGACCCAGTACTTC
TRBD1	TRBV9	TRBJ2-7	CASSAGTGHSYEQYF	TGTGCCAGCAGCGCAGGGACAGGGCACTCCTACGAGCAGTACTTC
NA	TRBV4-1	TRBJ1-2	CASSQVLGIGGYTF	TGCGCCAGCAGCCAGGTTCTAGGTATCGGTGGCTACACCTTC
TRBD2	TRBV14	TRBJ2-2	CASSHLPGTRTANTGELFF	TGTGCCAGCAGCCACCTACCCGGGACTAGGACCGCGAACACCGGGGAGCTGTTTTTT
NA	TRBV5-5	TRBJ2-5	CASRSDSSFSKTQYF	TGTGCCAGCAGGTCGGACAGCTCCTTCTCAAAGACCCAGTACTTC
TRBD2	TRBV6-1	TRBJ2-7	CASSEIAGGIDEQYF	TGTGCCAGCAGTGAAATAGCGGGGGGGATCGACGAGCAGTACTTC
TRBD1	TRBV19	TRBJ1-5	CASSTILTGTDQPQHF	TGTGCCAGTAGTACCATCTTGACAGGGACGGATCAGCCCCAGCATTTT
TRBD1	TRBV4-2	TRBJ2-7	CASSQTGADEQYF	TGTGCCAGCAGCCAAACAGGGGCCGACGAGCAGTACTTC
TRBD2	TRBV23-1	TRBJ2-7	CASSLWTSGGPSYEQYF	TGCGCCAGCAGTCTGTGGACTAGCGGGGGCCCTTCCTACGAGCAGTACTTC